This entry lists 18 T cell receptor beta chains sequenced from one sample in a study of blood T cells in healthy people across ages. The second PCR ran roughly 7 to 12 cycles with a sample-barcoded 5' primer and J-beta primers. MiXCR, applied by TCRdb to the 5' RACE reads, yields one record per CDR3 protein. In the table there are about 1 million distinct CDR3 sequences, over 35% of which are singletons. Sample: blood. The origin of the receptors is a woman aged 60 to 75 in good health.

This clonotype was found a few times. The chain employs TRBV27 and TRBJ2-3; 9 positions match TRBD1. This CDR3 has 15 amino acids. After removal of 6 bases from V and 8 bases from J, the junction contained 12 bases not matched to a gene. The V gene's germline CDR1 is MNHEY and CDR2 SMNVEV (reference sequence). CDR3 protein: CASRFNQLQGATQYF. In DNA, the CDR3 is TGTGCCAGCAGATTCAACCAACTACAGGGGGCTACGCAGTATTTT.

This rearrangement joins TRBV2 to TRBJ1-4; TRBD1 matches 9 bases. With V trimmed by 6 bases and J by 8 bases, 7 bases remained unmatched. Germline values: CDR1 SNHLY, CDR2 FYNNEI. This CDR3 region has 14 residues. CDR3 amino acids: CASSKDRGGEKLFF. CDR3 nucleotide sequence: TGTGCCAGCAGCAAGGACAGGGGTGGCGAAAAACTGTTTTTT.

As to this clonotype: This may be a read error, as it is one base from a much larger clone. CDR3 sequence: CSAYGDSQNIHYF. CDR3 sequence (DNA): TGCAGTGCTTACGGGGACAGTCAAAACATTCATTACTTC. The V gene is TRBV20-1, the J gene TRBJ2-4; TRBD1 agrees at 7 bases. CDR1 and CDR2 (germline): DFQATT, SNEGSKA (reference sequence). The CDR3 consists of 13 residues.

The chain employs TRBV7-8 and TRBJ2-2; 14 nucleotides line up with TRBD2. This CDR3 is built from 19 residues. Germline lookup yields CDR1 SGHVS and CDR2 FQNEAQ. The V segment lost 5 bases and the J segment 3 bases; nucleotides outside the gene matches: 11. The CDR3 nucleotides read TGTGCCAGCAGCATCGGACTAGCGGGAGGAGTCAAGTACACCGGGGAGCTGTTTTTT. This translates into CASSIGLAGGVKYTGELFF.

This chain's CDR3 is CASSEQAGNSPLHF. For the CDR3, the DNA is TGTGCCAGCAGTGAGCAGGCGGGTAATTCACCCCTCCACTTT. This chain connects TRBV2 to TRBJ1-6; no firm D call. This CDR3 spans 14 amino acids. Germline V CDR1 and CDR2: SNHLY, FYNNEI. The germline V and J ends were trimmed by 3 bases and 6 bases, with 9 bases remaining between them.

The V call is TRBV28, the J call TRBJ2-2, with 9 bases matching TRBD2. Losses at the gene ends were 6 bases for V and 0 bases for J; bases not matched to a gene: 2. The CDR3 totals 15 residues. Germline V gene data show CDR1 as MDHEN and CDR2 as SYDVKM. The CDR3 reads CASRLAGSNTGELFF. The CDR3 coding sequence is TGTGCCAGCAGACTAGCGGGCTCGAACACCGGGGAGCTGTTTTTT.

This clonotype was recorded a few times. The chain uses TRBV6-2 or TRBV6-3 and TRBJ2-7, with TRBD1 as a possible D gene (6 bases). The CDR3 is 15 amino acids. V was pared by 2 bases and J by 1 base, with 12 bases between. In germline, CDR1 is MNHEY, CDR2 SVGEGT. CDR3 sequence: CASSYDRKVSYEQYF. DNA of the CDR3: TGTGCCAGCAGTTACGACAGGAAGGTTTCCTACGAGCAGTACTTC.

This clonotype was found once. The chain combines TRBV13 with TRBJ2-1; D possibly corresponds to TRBD1 (5 bases). From germline, CDR1 is PRHDT and CDR2 FYEKMQ (reference sequence). Between the trimmed V and J ends, which lost 3 bases and 0 bases, there was a span of 12 bases. The CDR3 is 16 amino acids. As DNA, the CDR3 is TGTGCCAGCAGCTTCCTCGACAGTCGCTCCTACAATGAGCAGTTCTTC. Its protein is CASSFLDSRSYNEQFF.

This chain connects TRBV18 to TRBJ2-7; the D is unclear. The CDR3 is made up of 16 amino acids. Germline values: CDR1 KGHSH, CDR2 LQKENI. V was cut by 1 base and J by 1 base, with 14 bases left in between. The CDR3 DNA reads as TGTGCCAGCTCACCACAGTTGGCTGGCGAATCCTACGAGCAGTACTTC. This translates into CASSPQLAGESYEQYF.

J is TRBJ2-2 and V is TRBV3-1; a possible D gene is TRBD2 (5 bases). V shed 1 base and J shed 3 bases, with 12 bases lying between them. The CDR3 consists of 16 residues. Germline V CDR1 and CDR2: LGHDT, YNNKEL (reference sequence). In DNA, the CDR3 is TGTGCCAGCAGCCAAGTCCCGGGATGGGACACCGGGGAGCTGTTTTTT. Its protein is CASSQVPGWDTGELFF.

V gene TRBV9 combines with J gene TRBJ2-7, with D unresolved. The DNA end is more similar to TRBJ2-5, so the J call may be wrong. From germline, CDR1 is SGDLS and CDR2 YYNGEE. The CDR3 consists of 15 residues. CDR3 sequence: CASSVADGPAETQYF. The DNA of the CDR3 is TGTGCCAGCAGCGTAGCCGATGGGCCGGCAGAGACCCAGTACTTC.

The sample holds a few counts of this clonotype. The chain recombines TRBV4-1 with TRBJ2-1; 9 bases are a match to TRBD2. The V and J ends lost 1 base and 8 bases, in that order; junction bases with no gene match: 12. The CDR3 runs to 17 residues. CDR1 is MGHRA and CDR2 is YSYEKL in the germline V gene. The CDR3: CASSQGAGGWVWDEQFF. In nucleotides, the CDR3 is TGCGCCAGCAGCCAAGGAGCGGGAGGATGGGTATGGGATGAGCAGTTCTTC.

This clonotype was detected only a few times. The gene calls are TRBV5-1 and TRBJ2-7; 9 bases match TRBD2. Germline V gene data show CDR1 as SGHRS and CDR2 as YFSETQ. The CDR3 spans 16 residues. The V and J ends lost 0 bases and 7 bases, in that order; junction bases with no gene match: 11. The CDR3 DNA follows: TGCGCCAGCAGCTTGGAGGCTCTAGCGGGGTACAATGAGCAGTACTTC. This encodes CASSLEALAGYNEQYF.

This clonotype showed up many times. This chain joins TRBV20-1 and TRBJ2-4, with TRBD1 matching over 7 bases. The germline gives CDR1 DFQATT, CDR2 SNEGSKA (reference sequence). The length of the CDR3 is 15 residues. V was pared by 0 bases and J by 2 bases, with 4 bases of the junction left unmatched. CDR3 bases: TGCAGTGCTAGAGATGGACAGGCAACCAAAAACATTCAGTACTTC. It specifies CSARDGQATKNIQYF.

The chain carries TRBV27 and TRBJ2-7, with D perhaps TRBD2 (6 bases). The V and J ends lost 5 bases and 0 bases respectively, with 20 bases between them. The CDR3 consists of 17 residues. CDR1 and CDR2 from the germline V gene are MNHEY and SMNVEV (reference sequence). DNA for the CDR3: TGTGCCAGCAGTACCATTAGCGGCGGGGCGAGCTCCTACGAGCAGTACTTC. Protein sequence: CASSTISGGASSYEQYF.

The rearrangement joins TRBV30 to TRBJ1-1; D is uncertain. From germline, CDR1 is GTSNPN and CDR2 SVGIG (reference sequence). The CDR3 runs 13 residues. The V end was cut by 2 bases, the J end by 3 bases, with 10 bases between. DNA of the CDR3: TGTGCCTGGAGTCACGAGGGCTACACTGAAGCTTTCTTT. Its translation: CAWSHEGYTEAFF. The full variable domain, completed using reference TRBV30 and TRBJ1-1, is SQTIHQWPATLVQPVGSPLSLECTVEGTSNPNLYWYRQAAGRGLQLLFYSVGIGQISSEVPQNLSASRPQDRQFILSSKKLLLSDSGFYLCAWSHEGYTEAFFGQGTRLTVV.

This clonotype was observed a handful of times. This rearrangement joins TRBV20-1 to TRBJ2-7; TRBD2 agrees at 12 bases. The germline V gene has CDR1 DFQATT and CDR2 SNEGSKA (reference sequence). V was pared by 4 bases and J by 7 bases, with 8 bases of the junction left unmatched. This CDR3 region has 14 residues. CDR3 nucleotide sequence: TGCAGTGCTACGACTAGCGGGAGTCCAAGGGAGCAGTACTTC. Its translation: CSATTSGSPREQYF.

CDR3 DNA: TGTGCCAGCACCCCCCATCAGACCCAGTACTTC. Amino acids: CASTPHQTQYF. The chain couples TRBV5-8 to TRBJ2-5; D gene uncertain. Germline CDR1 is SGHTS and CDR2 is YDEGEE. The CDR3 contains 11 residues. V was shortened by 6 bases and J by 6 bases, with 9 bases between the two germline ends.